This T cell receptor beta chain was sequenced in a study of T cells in tuberculosis. Study-wide context: Sequenced TCRs come from CD1B-GMM tetramer-binding T cells.

Latent tuberculosis screening used tuberculin skin test and IGRA at entry. Germline V CDR1 and CDR2: MNHNS, SASEGT. V was trimmed by 2 bases and J by 10 bases, leaving 12 bases between them. CDR3 length: 13 amino acids. Sequencing was performed with immunoSEQ multiplex PCR; in TCRdb, only in-frame clones are kept and a portion is missing. Seen here are 30,000 or so clones, roughly 95% observed once, and the top ten hold 2% to 2.5%. The chain joins TRBV6-1 to TRBJ2-1, with a weak D call TRBD1 (5 bases). This clonotype was sampled from a donor aged 10-29 years with latent tuberculosis or without tuberculosis infection. Sample: PBMCs. CDR3 nucleotides: TGTGCCAGCAGTGAATTCGGTGGGGCAGAGCAGTTCTTC. Translated: CASSEFGGAEQFF.